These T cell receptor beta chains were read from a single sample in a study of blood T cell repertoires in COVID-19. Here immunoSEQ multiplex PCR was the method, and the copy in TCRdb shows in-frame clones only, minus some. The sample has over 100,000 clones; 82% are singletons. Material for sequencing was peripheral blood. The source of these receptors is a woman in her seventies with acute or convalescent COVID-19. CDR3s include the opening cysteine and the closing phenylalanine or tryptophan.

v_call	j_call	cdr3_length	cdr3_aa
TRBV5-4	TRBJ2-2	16	CASSPSTGLNTGELFF
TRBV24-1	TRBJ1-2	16	CATQSKWGQGGNGYTF
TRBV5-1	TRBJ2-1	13	CASSPQLVFEQFF
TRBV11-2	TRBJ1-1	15	CASSLESSVNTEAFF
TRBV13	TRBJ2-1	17	CASSLPALAGRNNEQFF
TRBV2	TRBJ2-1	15	CASSEAIWRGGEQFF
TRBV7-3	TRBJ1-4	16	CASSEDSRGYNEKLFF
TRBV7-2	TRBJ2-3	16	CASRIQAGGSTDTQYF
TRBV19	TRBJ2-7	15	CASSISRGRLYEQYF
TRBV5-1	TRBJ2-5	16	CASSPLGGGLQETQYF
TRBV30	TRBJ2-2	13	CAWSVRTARELFF
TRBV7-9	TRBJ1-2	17	CASSSSPGGQTHGGYTF
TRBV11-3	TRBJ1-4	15	CASSFQGTLNEKLFF
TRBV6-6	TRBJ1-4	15	CASSSAAGANEKLFF
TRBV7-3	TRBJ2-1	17	CASSLQPSGVSYNEQFF
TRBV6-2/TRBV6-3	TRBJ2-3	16	CASSTPGLAGEVVQYF
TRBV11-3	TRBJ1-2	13	CASSPQGDYGYTF
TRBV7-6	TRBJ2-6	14	CASGGGSGANVLTF
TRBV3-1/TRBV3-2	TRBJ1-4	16	CASSQYGAPTNEKLFF
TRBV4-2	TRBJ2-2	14	CASSQAGEAGELFF
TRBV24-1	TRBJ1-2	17	CATSASNPGSANYGYTF
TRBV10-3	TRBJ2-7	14	CAIRQTNAGREQYF
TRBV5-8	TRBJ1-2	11	CASSYSYGYTF
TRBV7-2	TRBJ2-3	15	CASSFRGISTDTQYF
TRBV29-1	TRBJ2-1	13	CSVQGFSYNEQFF
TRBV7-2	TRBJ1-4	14	CASSQVATNEKLFF
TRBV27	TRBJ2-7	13	CASSPTGTYEQYF
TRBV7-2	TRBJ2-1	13	CASSFDRGREQFF
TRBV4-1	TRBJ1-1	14	CASSLGGGSTEAFF
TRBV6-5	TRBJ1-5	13	CASRQYAREPQHF
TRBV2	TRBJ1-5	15	CASSVDRGRGQPQHF
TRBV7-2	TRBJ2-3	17	CASSYQRASGGRDTQYF
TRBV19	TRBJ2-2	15	CASNTGILYTGELFF
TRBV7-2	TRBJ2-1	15	CASSLTSGKYNEQFF
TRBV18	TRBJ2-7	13	CASSQTPLGEQYF
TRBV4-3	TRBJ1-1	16	CASSRLAGGTNTEAFF
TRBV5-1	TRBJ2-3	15	CASSTTSGGQDTQYF
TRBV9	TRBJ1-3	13	CASSVGRGNTIYF
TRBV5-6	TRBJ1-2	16	CASSARPGQGAYGYTF
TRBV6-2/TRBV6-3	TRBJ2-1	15	CASSRTRDRGNEQFF
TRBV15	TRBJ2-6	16	CATLRDRDSGANVLTF
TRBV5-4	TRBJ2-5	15	CASSYDGGGAETQYF
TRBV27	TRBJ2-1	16	CASSDRTSGGYNEQFF
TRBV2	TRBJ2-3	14	CATSSTSEPDTQYF
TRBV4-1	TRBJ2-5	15	CASSQLTGMAETQYF